This T cell receptor (beta chain) was observed in a study of tumor-infiltrating lymphocytes in localized non-small cell lung cancer. Study-level background: Patients included smokers and never-smokers with various histologies, some sampled after neoadjuvant chemotherapy. Tumor tissue and non-adjacent uninvolved lung came from each patient.

Notes on the study in general: IM1 and IM2 tumors showed no difference in T-cell fraction.

The germline gives CDR1 GTSNPN, CDR2 SVGIG (reference sequence). V lost 4 bases, J lost 4 bases, and 9 bases stayed unmatched. The CDR3 consists of 14 residues. Comment on this clone: Its specificity is not known.

TCRdb's copy holds only in-frame clones and misses some; the assay was immunoSEQ multiplex PCR. Found here are approximately 16,000 clones, about 45% of them singletons; the top ten hold about 16%. The chain links TRBV30 to TRBJ2-7; 8 nucleotides match TRBD2. Sequencing used lung tumor tissue. The receptor was derived from a human donor with non-small cell lung cancer. The CDR3 DNA reads TGTGCCTGGAATCGCCACGCGGGGGGTTACGAGCAGTACTTC. It translates to CAWNRHAGGYEQYF.